This T cell receptor (beta chain) was recovered during a study of blood T cell repertoires in COVID-19. Study overall: Whether acute or convalescent, the COVID-19 samples came from the United States, Italy and Spain. PBMCs, B-cell-depleted T cells, or T cells were the source of the cDNA or gDNA that made up the material.

The CDR3 totals 13 residues. Germline V gene lookup returns CDR1 SGHNT and CDR2 YYREEE (reference sequence). The repertoire was sequenced with immunoSEQ multiplex PCR; TCRdb's copy has only in-frame clones and lacks some. The table records about 120,000 clones, about four fifths of them present only once. Of note for this clone: The junction departs from germline at one end; a sequencing error may be responsible.

This chain uses TRBV5-4 with TRBJ1-5, with D possibly TRBD1 on 6 matching bases. Sample: peripheral blood. This clonotype was sampled from a man between 60 and 70 years old with active or convalescent COVID-19. CDR3 DNA: TGTGCCAGCAGCTCCGGGCCGTGGGACACCCTTCTTTTT. Its protein is CASSSGPWDTLLF.